This T cell receptor (beta chain) was recorded in a study of T cell changes during pregnancy in multiple sclerosis. Germline V gene lookup returns CDR1 LNHDA and CDR2 SQIVND (reference sequence). This CDR3 is 15 amino acids long. Trimming cost V 2 bases and J 10 bases; bases outside gene matches: 9. TCRdb's copy holds only in-frame clones and misses some; the assay was immunoSEQ multiplex PCR. The sample yields roughly 80,000 clones, 92% seen once. J is TRBJ2-1 and V is TRBV19; 9 bases match TRBD1. The source is a female donor with multiple sclerosis, enrolled in a pregnancy study. Specimen: peripheral blood, collected before pregnancy. This chain's CDR3 is CASSITGTGSVEQFF. The CDR3 region has the DNA TGTGCCAGTAGTATAACCGGGACAGGGTCGGTGGAGCAGTTCTTC.